These 27 T cell receptor beta chains were sequenced from one sample in a study of CD8 T cells in Susac syndrome (dated by TCRdb to between 2019 and 2020). Receptor libraries were prepared by the immunoSEQ multiplex PCR assay. RNA was extracted with the RNeasy kit and roughly 0.45 to 1 ug was reverse transcribed using random hexamers. Using fastp trimming at Q25 and MiXCR clonotype assembly, TCRdb reanalyzed the public sequencing data and kept in-frame beta chains. Each CDR3 protein appears once, grouped with its most common genes and DNA. The sample profile shows around 50,000 distinct CDR3 sequences; more than 85% of them were found once. The ten largest clones take up around 0.4% of the sample. Source material: CD8+ T cells from PBMCs. The receptors shown here come from a human donor in good health.

The chain couples TRBV9 to TRBJ2-1; a weak D match, TRBD2 (6 bases). Per germline, CDR1 SGDLS and CDR2 YYNGEE. The CDR3 totals 15 residues. The V end was cut by 5 bases, the J end by 3 bases, with 15 bases between. The CDR3 DNA is TGTGCCAGCAGTGGAGGGGCTAGGGACTACAATGAGCAGTTCTTC. Encoded protein: CASSGGARDYNEQFF. Full variable domain (rest looked up from reference TRBV9 and TRBJ2-1): DSGVTQTPKHLITATGQRVTLRCSPRSGDLSVYWYQQSLDQGLQFLIQYYNGEERAKGNILERFSAQQFPDLHSELNLSSLELGDSALYFCASSGGARDYNEQFFGPGTRLTVL.

The sample holds one count of this clonotype. The genes are TRBV25-1 and TRBJ2-2; D might be TRBD2 (5 bases). Germline V CDR1 and CDR2: MGHDK, SYGVNS. Trimming shortened V by 0 bases and J by 1 base, and 15 bases separated the two germline ends. The CDR3 length is 18 residues. CDR3 sequence reads: CASSEYSIGLMNTGELFF. For the CDR3, the DNA is TGTGCCAGCAGTGAATATTCTATTGGACTGATGAACACCGGGGAGCTGTTTTTT.

The chain employs TRBV5-1 and TRBJ1-1; no clear D gene. The V end lost 4 bases, the J end lost 6 bases, and 16 bases lay between the germline ends. The germline V gene has CDR1 SGHRS and CDR2 YFSETQ. This CDR3 comprises 14 residues. The CDR3 nucleotides are TGCGCCAGCAGCGGGTACGACCGTGGGCCTGAAGCTTTCTTT. Its protein product is CASSGYDRGPEAFF.

In its sample, this clonotype was seen once. The J gene is TRBJ2-7, the V gene TRBV27; no clear D gene. The germline V and J ends were trimmed by 3 bases and 0 bases, with 3 bases remaining between them. Germline loops: CDR1 MNHEY, CDR2 SMNVEV (reference sequence). The CDR3 has 12 residues. The CDR3 DNA is TGTGCCAGCAGTTTTAGCTCCTACGAGCAGTACTTC. Translating it yields CASSFSSYEQYF.

The chain employs TRBV18 and TRBJ2-7, with a tentative D call TRBD2 (7 bases). The CDR3 is made up of 15 amino acids. V lost 2 bases to trimming and J lost 4 bases, with 15 bases between them. From germline, CDR1 is KGHSH and CDR2 LQKENI. In nucleotides, the CDR3 is TGTGCCAGCTCACCATGGGGGGGGCACCAATACGAGCAGTACTTC. This encodes CASSPWGGHQYEQYF.

This clonotype was observed once. CDR3 loop: CAWGEGPGEGHGYTF. The DNA for the CDR3 is TGTGCCTGGGGCGAGGGACCCGGGGAAGGTCATGGCTACACCTTC. The chain employs TRBV30 and TRBJ1-2; maybe TRBD1 (5 bases). The CDR3 spans 15 residues. The V gene's germline CDR1 is GTSNPN and CDR2 SVGIG (reference sequence). Trimming stripped 5 bases from V and 6 bases from J, with 22 bases between.

This sequence joins TRBV6-2 or TRBV6-3 and TRBJ2-1; the D is unclear. V gave up 0 bases and J gave up 8 bases, with 2 bases separating them. Germline values: CDR1 MNHEY, CDR2 SVGEGT. The CDR3 runs to 11 residues. CDR3 loop: CASSYSYEQFF. Written as DNA, the CDR3 is TGTGCCAGCAGTTACTCTTATGAGCAGTTCTTC.

J is TRBJ2-1 and V is TRBV13, with a weak D call TRBD2 (6 bases). The V gene lost 2 bases and the J gene lost 5 bases, with 16 bases spanning the gap. The CDR3 extends over 16 amino acids. CDR1 is PRHDT and CDR2 is FYEKMQ in the germline V gene (reference sequence). CDR3 sequence (DNA): TGTGCCAGCAGCTTATTCGAACCGGGAGCAAACAATGAGCAGTTCTTC. It is translated as CASSLFEPGANNEQFF.

As DNA, the CDR3 is TGTGCCAGCAGCCGACCAGGGGGCGAGGGAGAAAAACTGTTTTTT. It translates to CASSRPGGEGEKLFF. The chain carries TRBV11-2 and TRBJ1-4; 8 bases match TRBD1. The CDR3 extends over 15 amino acids. Per the germline V gene, CDR1 is SGHAT and CDR2 is FQNNGV. After removal of 5 bases from V and 8 bases from J, the junction contained 10 bases not matched to a gene.

This clonotype occurred once. The chain joins TRBV10-3 to TRBJ2-4, with a possible D match to TRBD2 (6 bases). CDR3 length equals 16 residues. The germline gives CDR1 ENHRY, CDR2 SYGVKD. V lost 3 bases, J lost 0 bases, and 12 bases lay in between. CDR3 DNA: TGTGCCATCAGTGATACAAGCGGGCTAGCCAAAAACATTCAGTACTTC. It encodes CAISDTSGLAKNIQYF.

The chain carries TRBV7-9 and TRBJ2-3; D is uncertain. Germline-derived CDR1 and CDR2 are SEHNR and FQNEAQ (reference sequence). The germline V and J ends were trimmed by 4 bases and 5 bases, with 10 bases remaining between them. This CDR3 is built from 13 residues. The CDR3 protein is CASSSNPQDTQYF. CDR3 DNA sequence: TGTGCCAGCAGCTCGAACCCGCAAGATACGCAGTATTTT.

This chain links TRBV2 with TRBJ1-4, with TRBD1 as a possible D gene (5 bases). The CDR3 has 15 amino acids. Germline V gene data show CDR1 as SNHLY and CDR2 as FYNNEI. V lost 7 bases, J lost 3 bases, and 15 bases lay in between. Written as DNA, the CDR3 is TGTGCCAGCAAGGGCAGGGCGAGTCCTAATGAAAAACTGTTTTTT. Its translation is CASKGRASPNEKLFF.

The chain couples TRBV6-2 or TRBV6-3 to TRBJ2-7; D might be TRBD1 (6 bases). The CDR3 length is 14 residues. Germline V gene sequence: CDR1 MNHEY, CDR2 SVGEGT. V was shortened by 2 bases and J by 2 bases, with 10 bases between the two germline ends. The chain's CDR3 is CASSYEAGAYEQYF. In DNA form, the CDR3 reads TGTGCCAGCAGTTACGAAGCAGGGGCCTACGAGCAGTACTTC.

The chain has TRBV7-9 and TRBJ2-7; D not resolved. The germline gives CDR1 SEHNR, CDR2 FQNEAQ (reference sequence). The CDR3 extends over 16 amino acids. V lost 3 bases, J lost 0 bases, and 15 bases lay in between. CDR3 loop: CASSFFDLSSSYEQYF. The CDR3 DNA follows: TGTGCCAGCAGCTTCTTTGACTTATCGAGCTCCTACGAGCAGTACTTC.

The rearrangement links TRBV27 to TRBJ2-7; TRBD1 might be the D (5 bases). This CDR3 region has 13 residues. V lost 6 bases, J lost 9 bases, and 18 bases lay in between. Germline lookup yields CDR1 MNHEY and CDR2 SMNVEV (reference sequence). This CDR3 is CASSPQAGWGQYF. The CDR3 coding sequence is TGTGCCAGCAGCCCTCAGGCAGGGTGGGGGCAGTACTTC.

This sequence joins TRBV12-3 or TRBV12-4 and TRBJ2-3; D uncertain. CDR3 length equals 15 residues. V lost 5 bases, J lost 0 bases, and 12 bases lay in between. CDR3 loop: CASSPLSPSTDTQYF. The CDR3 DNA follows: TGTGCCAGCAGTCCACTTAGCCCTAGCACAGATACGCAGTATTTT.

The chain links TRBV21-1 to TRBJ2-1; the table gives TRBD1 as D, unverified against the DNA. TRBV21-1 is noted as a pseudogene. CDR3 size: 16 residues. CDR3 DNA sequence: TGTGCCAGCAGCAAAGTCCCTTCCCCGAGGGGAAATGAGCAGTTCTTC. This gives the protein CASSKVPSPRGNEQFF.

V usage is TRBV11-2 and J usage is TRBJ2-4; 7 nucleotides agree with TRBD1. Trimming cost V 1 base and J 4 bases; bases outside gene matches: 4. Germline CDR1 SGHAT, CDR2 FQNNGV. This CDR3 comprises 15 residues. The CDR3 spells CASSLGQGGKNIQYF. In DNA, the CDR3 is TGTGCCAGCAGCTTAGGACAGGGTGGGAAAAACATTCAGTACTTC. The full variable domain, rest sourced from reference TRBV11-2 and TRBJ2-4, is EAGVAQSPRYKIIEKRQSVAFWCNPISGHATLYWYQQILGQGPKLLIQFQNNGVVDDSQLPKDRFSAERLKGVDSTLKIQPAKLEDSAVYLCASSLGQGGKNIQYFGAGTRLSVL.

The V call is TRBV6-2 or TRBV6-3, the J call TRBJ1-1, with D unclear. The CDR3 contains 14 residues. With 2 bases removed from V and 0 bases from J, the gap between germline ends came to 7 bases. CDR1 and CDR2 from the germline V gene are MNHEY and SVGEGT. CDR3 loop: CASSYRTVNTEAFF. The CDR3 bases are TGTGCCAGCAGTTACCGGACCGTGAACACTGAAGCTTTCTTT.

V and J are TRBV10-3 and TRBJ1-5, with D hard to call. The length of the CDR3 is 15 residues. V lost 2 bases to trimming and J lost 3 bases, with 11 bases between them. The V gene's germline CDR1 is ENHRY and CDR2 SYGVKD. The CDR3 loop reads CAISELGVLNQPQHF. CDR3 in DNA: TGTGCCATCAGTGAGCTCGGGGTACTCAATCAGCCCCAGCATTTT.

V and J are TRBV11-3 and TRBJ2-1, with TRBD2 matching over 11 bases. The CDR3 extends over 17 amino acids. Looked up from germline, CDR1 is SGHNT and CDR2 is YENEEA. After removal of 4 bases from V and 0 bases from J, the junction contained 5 bases not matched to a gene. This CDR3 reads CASSSRTSGRSYNEQFF. CDR3 in DNA: TGTGCCAGCAGCTCCAGGACTAGCGGGCGCTCCTACAATGAGCAGTTCTTC.

The chain uses TRBV5-1 and TRBJ1-2, with D possibly TRBD1 on 5 matching bases. Germline lookup yields CDR1 SGHRS and CDR2 YFSETQ. The CDR3 covers 15 residues. The ends were cut back, 4 bases at V and 0 bases at J, with 13 bases in the middle. Written as DNA, the CDR3 is TGCGCCAGCAGCCTGGAGGGGCCATCTAACTATGGCTACACCTTC. Its protein product is CASSLEGPSNYGYTF.

The chain uses TRBV4-1 and TRBJ2-7, with 14 bases that match TRBD2. Looked up from germline, CDR1 is MGHRA and CDR2 is YSYEKL. This CDR3 has 15 residues. V was pared by 6 bases and J by 5 bases, with 6 bases of the junction left unmatched. DNA for the CDR3: TGCGCCAGCAGTCCCGGGACTAGCGGGAGAGACGAGCAGTACTTC. Amino acids: CASSPGTSGRDEQYF.

The chain joins TRBV14 to TRBJ2-1; 10 nucleotides agree with TRBD2. V was pared by 4 bases and J by 0 bases, with 12 bases of the junction left unmatched. Per the germline V gene, CDR1 is SGHDN and CDR2 is FVKESK. This CDR3 has 19 residues. The CDR3 sequence is CASSPYGLAATGSYNEQFF. DNA of the CDR3: TGTGCCAGCAGCCCGTACGGACTAGCGGCAACAGGCTCCTACAATGAGCAGTTCTTC. The full variable domain, with the rest looked up from reference TRBV14 and TRBJ2-1, is EAGVTQFPSHSVIEKGQTVTLRCDPISGHDNLYWYRRVMGKEIKFLLHFVKESKQDESGMPNNRFLAERTGGTYSTLKVQPAELEDSGVYFCASSPYGLAATGSYNEQFFGPGTRLTVL.

The chain joins TRBV29-1 to TRBJ1-2, with D unresolved. Germline V gene lookup returns CDR1 SQVTM and CDR2 ANQGSEA. V lost 3 bases to trimming and J lost 4 bases, with 9 bases between them. The CDR3 runs 12 residues. CDR3 amino acids: CSVEAAPYGYTF. DNA for the CDR3: TGCAGCGTTGAGGCAGCTCCCTATGGCTACACCTTC.

The rearrangement joins TRBV27 to TRBJ1-1; D is undetermined. Germline V gene data show CDR1 as MNHEY and CDR2 as SMNVEV (reference sequence). Trimming shortened V by 9 bases and J by 5 bases, and 22 bases separated the two germline ends. The CDR3 has 15 residues. CDR3 nucleotide sequence: TGTGCCAGTAGAGCCGGGGAAGGGAGCGGAACTGAAGCTTTCTTT. Translation: CASRAGEGSGTEAFF.

The CDR3 loop is CASSLHVAGGIGDKNEQFF. The CDR3 DNA reads TGTGCCAGCAGTTTACATGTAGCGGGAGGAATTGGGGACAAGAATGAGCAGTTCTTC. The chain uses TRBV27 and TRBJ2-1, with TRBD2 matching over 10 bases. This CDR3 contains 19 residues. V lost 2 bases, J lost 7 bases, and 17 bases stayed unmatched. From germline, CDR1 is MNHEY and CDR2 SMNVEV (reference sequence).